This T cell receptor beta chain emerged from a study of blood T cells in healthy people across ages. Overall study findings and caveats: Older individuals had lower TCR beta diversity per million T cells (the decline was roughly linear).

Together with a sample-barcoded 5' primer, a J-beta primer mix was included in a second PCR lasting roughly 6 to 12 cycles. Each CDR3 protein gets one entry after TCRdb re-called the 5' RACE reads with MiXCR. The sample consists of about 840,000 distinct CDR3 sequences, about 28% of them appearing once. The CDR3 consists of 14 residues. V lost 4 bases and J 5 bases, leaving 15 bases between the germline ends. Looked up from germline, CDR1 is MNHGY and CDR2 is SVAAGI. A remark on this clonotype: Its cognate antigen is unknown.

These data also featured in a second study, about T cells of mothers and their children.

The genes are TRBV6-9 and TRBJ2-7; D ambiguous. Sequences were obtained from blood. The sequence was obtained from a woman in her forties in good health. This CDR3 is CASSLPDGFDEQYF. The CDR3, as DNA: TGTGCCAGCAGTTTACCAGACGGGTTCGACGAGCAGTACTTC.